These T cell receptor beta chains were read from a single sample in a study of T cells in Graves' hyperthyroidism and ophthalmopathy. A single record per CDR3 protein comes from TCRdb applying MiXCR to the multiplex PCR reads. The sample carries hundreds of thousands of distinct CDR3 sequences, about a sixth recorded once. The sequenced material came from blood. The receptors stem from a woman aged 18-29 years with Graves' hyperthyroidism. Each CDR3 is given with its conserved first and last residue. The D gene is left open where the match is weak. Only some rows state a clone size, as once, few, many or a class for expanded clones.

CDR3 DNA | CDR3 protein | J gene | clone size | V gene | D gene
TGTGCCAGCAGCCAAGACAGGGGAACGTCGTTGGGCTACACCTTC | CASSQDRGTSLGYTF | TRBJ1-2 | . | TRBV14 | .
TGTGCCAGCAATTCCAGGGGTGTCGGCAATGAGCAGTTCTTC | CASNSRGVGNEQFF | TRBJ2-1 | . | TRBV12-3/TRBV12-4 | .
TGTGCCAGCAGTGGGGACGGCGCCCTTCAAGAGACCCAGTACTTC | CASSGDGALQETQYF | TRBJ2-5 | many | TRBV2 | .
TGCGCCAGCAGCCAAGGGCATACTGGGGAGCAGTACTTC | CASSQGHTGEQYF | TRBJ2-7 | . | TRBV4-1 | .
TGTGCCAGCAGCCAAGATCAGACTACCTACACAGATACGCAGTATTTT | CASSQDQTTYTDTQYF | TRBJ2-3 | few | TRBV14 | .
TGTGCCAGCAGTGTGGGGGGGCTGAGCACCGGGGAGCTGTTTTTT | CASSVGGLSTGELFF | TRBJ2-2 | many | TRBV2 | .
TGTGCCAGCAGCGCAAGCCTGGGCGAGCAGTACTTC | CASSASLGEQYF | TRBJ2-7 | many | TRBV7-6 | .
TGTGCCAGTAGTATAGAGGGAGACACCGGGGAGCTGTTTTTT | CASSIEGDTGELFF | TRBJ2-2 | . | TRBV19 | .
TGCAGTGCTAGAAGCAGGCCGGGGGATGGCTACACCTTC | CSARSRPGDGYTF | TRBJ1-2 | . | TRBV20-1 | .
TGTGCCAGCAGCCTAGGAGACAGGGAATATTCACCCCTCCACTTT | CASSLGDREYSPLHF | TRBJ1-6 | many | TRBV7-9 | TRBD1
TGTGCCAGCAGTTTTGGGATCACAGATACGCAGTATTTT | CASSFGITDTQYF | TRBJ2-3 | many | TRBV28 | .
TGTGCCAGCAGTTCCGCGGCGGCTAGTATGACAGATACGCAGTATTTT | CASSSAAASMTDTQYF | TRBJ2-3 | many | TRBV12-3/TRBV12-4 | .
TGTGCCAGCAGTGAAGCGCGGGTAGGACTAGCGCCCCGAGAGCAGTACTTC | CASSEARVGLAPREQYF | TRBJ2-7 | . | TRBV2 | TRBD2
TGTGCCAGCAGCCCAGGGGGGGCCTTCACAGATACGCAGTATTTT | CASSPGGAFTDTQYF | TRBJ2-3 | many | TRBV11-1 | .
TGTGCCAGCAGTTACTCCCCCCCGGGGCCCAGGGGGTCTGGCTATGGCTACACCTTC | CASSYSPPGPRGSGYGYTF | TRBJ1-2 | . | TRBV6-5 | TRBD1
TGTGCCAGCAGTTTTCCCGAACAAGAGACCCAGTACTTC | CASSFPEQETQYF | TRBJ2-5 | many | TRBV12-3/TRBV12-4 | .